The entry below gives a single T cell receptor beta chain sequence along with its context. In its sample, this clonotype was seen a few times. The clone's antigen remains unknown. No quality values exist for individual bases; no much larger clone is one base distant. The listed sequencing device is Illumina HiSeq 2500. Quantitative 5'-RACE with molecular barcodes was the method used to prepare the TCR beta libraries. The paper's data handling went like this. To identify disease-linked TCR variants, a new computational method was used, one built on a probabilistic model of VDJ rearrangement. The public sequencing data were trimmed at Q25 with fastp and processed into clonotypes with MiXCR by TCRdb, which kept only in-frame beta chains. When rows share a CDR3 protein, they turn into one entry using the most common DNA and genes. V and J calls and clone size were set by TCRdb, not the authors. In this sample the table shows some 300,000 distinct CDR3 sequences, roughly 20% of which occur a single time. Around 3.2% of the sample lies in the top ten.

This entry comes from a study of CD8 T cells in ankylosing spondylitis (dated by TCRdb to between 2016 and 2019). Background for the entire study: The study profiled T cell receptor beta repertoires in healthy donors and ankylosing spondylitis patients to find disease-linked TCR variants. In total, the full study cohort was made up of 108 healthy donors and 25 to 30 ankylosing spondylitis patients. Peripheral blood samples were taken, and synovial fluid was additionally collected from ankylosing spondylitis patients. Overall study outcomes, separate from this receptor: A TCR beta motif made up of several highly homologous amino acid variants appeared to be characteristic of blood from ankylosing spondylitis patients. The disease-linked clones were reported as significantly enriched in matched synovial fluid samples from ankylosing spondylitis patients. Some of the motif variants had been reported before in the synovial fluid and blood of reactive arthritis patients, a finding that suggests common disease-initiation mechanisms. The disease-linked clones had a CD8+ phenotype and were found at relatively low frequencies in peripheral blood.

Unmatched junction bases come to 3, with V trimmed by 2 bases and J by 3 bases. Via the germline V gene, CDR1 is SGHRS and CDR2 YFSETQ. The CDR3 has 15 amino acids, counting the end cysteine and phenylalanine. Left in the record is the CDR3 DNA by itself, 45 bases read in frame from the first base. Recombination linked TRBV5-1 to TRBJ1-3; TRBD1 lines up with 9 middle nucleotides. Sequencing was performed on blood, either unsorted or a sorted T cell fraction (not recorded which). The sequence derives from a female donor with ankylosing spondylitis or in good health (not recorded which). CDR3 sequence: CASSFETGGGNTIYF. The nucleotide sequence is given as TGCGCCAGCAGCTTCGAGACAGGGGGTGGAAACACCATATATTTT. Beyond the CDR3, the reference TRBV5-1 and TRBJ1-3 genes provide the residues; the full variable domain reads: KAGVTQTPRYLIKTRGQQVTLSCSPISGHRSVSWYQQTPGQGLQFLFEYFSETQRNKGNFPGRFSGRQFSNSRSEMNVSTLELGDSALYLCASSFETGGGNTIYFGEGSWLTVV.